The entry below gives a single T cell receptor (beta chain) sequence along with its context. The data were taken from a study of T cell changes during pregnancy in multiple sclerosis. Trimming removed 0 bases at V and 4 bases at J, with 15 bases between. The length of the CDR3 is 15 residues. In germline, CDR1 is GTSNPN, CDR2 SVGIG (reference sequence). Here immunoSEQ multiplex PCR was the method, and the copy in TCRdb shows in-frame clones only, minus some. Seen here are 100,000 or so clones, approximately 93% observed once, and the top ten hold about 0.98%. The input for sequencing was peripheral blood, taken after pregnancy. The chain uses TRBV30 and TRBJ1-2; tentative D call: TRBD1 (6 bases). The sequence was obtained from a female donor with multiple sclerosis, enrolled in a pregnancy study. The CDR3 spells CAWSVIHRAIYGYTF. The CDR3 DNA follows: TGTGCCTGGAGTGTAATCCACAGGGCGATCTATGGCTACACCTTC.